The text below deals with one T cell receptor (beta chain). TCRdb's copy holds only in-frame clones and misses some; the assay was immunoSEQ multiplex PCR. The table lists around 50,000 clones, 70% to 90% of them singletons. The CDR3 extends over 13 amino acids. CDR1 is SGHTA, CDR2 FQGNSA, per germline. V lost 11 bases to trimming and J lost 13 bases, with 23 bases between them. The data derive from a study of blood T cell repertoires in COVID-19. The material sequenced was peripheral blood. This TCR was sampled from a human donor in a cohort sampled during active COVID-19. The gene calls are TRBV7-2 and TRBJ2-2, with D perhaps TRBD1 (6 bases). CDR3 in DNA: TGTGCCTCCGACCAGGGGAGAGGCTCCGGGCTGTTTTTT. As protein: CASDQGRGSGLFF.